Sequencing of this T cell receptor (beta chain) was carried out in a study of beta chain features in type 1 diabetes. Study findings and constraints: Within each of all four CD4+ subsets, Type 1 diabetes patients had TCRB CDR3s that were moderately but significantly shorter.

Sequenced material consisted of expressed TCRB transcripts (all of the isolated RNA was reverse transcribed). TCRdb keeps only in-frame clones here, not all; method: immunoSEQ multiplex PCR. The sample records around 160,000 clones, 8% to 9.5% being singletons. The V segment lost 4 bases and the J segment 7 bases; nucleotides outside the gene matches: 10. The CDR3 has 16 amino acids. Per the germline V gene, CDR1 is SGHRS and CDR2 is YFSETQ. It was via CD45RO/CCR7/CD25/CD127/CD95/CD27 that CD4+ naive, central memory, regulatory and stem cell-like memory cells were sorted. Details on this clone: Its antigen is not identified.

Input material: central memory CD4+ T cells from blood. The source is a woman aged 18-29 years with type 1 diabetes. This sequence joins TRBV5-1 and TRBJ1-5; 11 nucleotides agree with TRBD1. CDR3 bases: TGCGCCAGCAGCCCAGGGACAGGGGGTTGGAAACAGCCCCAGCATTTT. It specifies CASSPGTGGWKQPQHF. Based on the CDR3 plus reference TRBV5-1 and TRBJ1-5, the full variable domain is KAGVTQTPRYLIKTRGQQVTLSCSPISGHRSVSWYQQTPGQGLQFLFEYFSETQRNKGNFPGRFSGRQFSNSRSEMNVSTLELGDSALYLCASSPGTGGWKQPQHFGDGTRLSIL.